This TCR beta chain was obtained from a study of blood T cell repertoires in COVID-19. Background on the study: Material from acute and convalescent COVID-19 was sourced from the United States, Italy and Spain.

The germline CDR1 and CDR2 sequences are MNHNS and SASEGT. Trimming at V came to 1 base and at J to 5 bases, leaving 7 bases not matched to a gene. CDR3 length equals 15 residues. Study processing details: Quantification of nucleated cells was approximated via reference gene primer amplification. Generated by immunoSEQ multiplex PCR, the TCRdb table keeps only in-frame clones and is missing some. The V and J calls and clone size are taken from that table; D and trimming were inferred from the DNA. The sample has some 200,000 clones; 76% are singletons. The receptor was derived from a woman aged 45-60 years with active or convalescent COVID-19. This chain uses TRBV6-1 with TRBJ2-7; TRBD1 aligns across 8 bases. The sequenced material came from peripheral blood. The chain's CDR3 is CASSEERQGAHEQYF. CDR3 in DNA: TGTGCCAGCAGTGAAGAACGGCAGGGGGCCCACGAGCAGTACTTC.